This T cell receptor (beta chain) was recorded in a study of CD8+ T cells in alopecia areata (dated by TCRdb to about 2018). About the study as a whole: The treated patients, all with moderate-to-severe alopecia areata, were enrolled in an open-label pilot trial of oral tofacitinib given at 5 to 10 mg twice daily. Tofacitinib was given for 6 to 18 months, followed by 6 months of follow-up off drug to assess delayed response and recurrence. In treated patients, disease severity was measured using the SALT score, which gives the percentage of scalp surface area affected. The study used high-throughput TCRbeta sequencing to examine T cell clonal expansion in alopecia areata, in both the C3H/HeJ mouse model and human patients. Human TCRbeta sequencing covered scalp tissue and sorted CD4+ and CD8+ peripheral blood T cells from patchy and totalis/universalis alopecia areata patients and healthy controls. Patients on tofacitinib were biopsied at baseline and after 4 and 24 weeks of treatment, and several of the patients also had a later scalp biopsy. Clonality in the scalp was compared among normal scalp (n=4), patchy alopecia areata scalp (n=8), and alopecia totalis/universalis scalp (n=8). RNA was extracted with the PAXgene miRNA kit for fixed scalp, the miRNeasy kit for PBMCs, and the RNeasy kit for mouse skin. Amplification of TCRbeta CDR3 regions was done by immunoSEQ multiplex PCR using 35 Vbeta forward primers and 13 Jbeta reverse primers.

The cysteine opens and the phenylalanine closes a CDR3 of 13 amino acids. Solely the CDR3 DNA is kept, with 39 bases framed from the first base. CDR1 and CDR2 were assigned from the germline V gene as SNHLY and FYNNEI. A distance of 8 bases separates the germline ends of V and J, which lose 4 bases and 4 bases respectively. The protocol used for the library was the immunoSEQ multiplex PCR assay. To provide template for TCR sequencing, every sample had RNA extracted and reverse transcribed into cDNA. SuperScript III was used for first-strand cDNA synthesis, primed with a 2:1 mix of oligo-dT and random hexamers. Amplification bias was assessed with a synthetic immune receptor repertoire, and residual bias was removed computationally. Processing in the source paper ran as follows. Raw reads were preprocessed to remove errors, and CDR3 was defined by IMGT conventions from the conserved cysteine to phenylalanine. Clonality was computed by normalizing Shannon entropy by log2 of the number of productive unique TCRs and subtracting the result from 1. CD4 or CD8 identity of scalp clones was inferred by cross-referencing scalp TCRbeta sequences with sorted blood CD4 and CD8 repertoires. Held by TCRdb, this immuneACCESS table contains in-frame sequences only and omits some clones. Under half of the omission traces to an unresolved V gene where checked; the cause of the rest is unknown. V and J calls and clone size are those listed in that table; D and trimming were worked out from the DNA. This sample has 200,000 to 250,000 clones in its table, and 50% to 60% of those were observed once. Around 1.5% of the sample goes to the ten largest clones.

The time point label, read with the paper, signifies: around 4 weeks on oral tofacitinib. The treatment or condition label for this specimen denotes: oral pan-JAK inhibitor, 5-10 mg twice daily. From alopecia areata patients, peripheral blood was collected along with lesional scalp punch biopsies. PBMCs were separated by density centrifugation and stained for CD3, CD4 and CD8, after which CD4+ and CD8+ T cells were sorted on a FACSAria. Points the paper makes about the study in general: Many expanded lesional clones persisted in scalp and blood during tofacitinib treatment, which may partly explain relapse after stopping treatment. Because the treated cohort was small and included a single nonresponder, larger studies are needed to assess links between baseline CD8+ expansion and response. Compared with normal scalp, lesional scalp, particularly in alopecia totalis/universalis, had higher clonality and more expanded CD8+ clones, which suggests antigenic drive. Scalp TCR repertoire analysis is complicated because resident alphabeta T cells in normal human skin are also sequenced, whereas mouse skin is dominated by gammadelta T cells. TCR sequences shared between patients were less clear than in mice, possibly partly because of HLA diversity in the patient population. With tofacitinib, both scalp clonality and the number of expanded CD8+ clones among the top 100 scalp clones went down significantly.

This clone was seen ten or more times. Its recognized antigen is unknown. Qualities for individual bases were not recorded, and no much larger clone is one base off. This TCR was recovered from a human donor with alopecia areata. Recombination connected TRBV2 to TRBJ1-5; matching of 5 bases hints at TRBD1 as the D gene. The sample here was CD4+ T cells sorted from blood, taken at week 4, from a patient treated with tofacitinib. The nucleotides read TGTGCCAGCAGTGTTGAGGGGAATCAGCCCCAGCATTTT. Translated, it reads CASSVEGNQPQHF.